This entry concerns a single T cell receptor beta chain. Its cognate antigen is unknown. The record originates from a study of T cells in tuberculosis. The overall study: This South African cohort compared adolescents with or without latent tuberculosis against adults with active tuberculosis.

Time point meaning: new active TB diagnosis, blood taken before or within 7 days of starting treatment. Patients were newly diagnosed, HIV-seronegative, and aged 18 or older. On average around 100,000 T cells per donor were immunosequenced. Here immunoSEQ multiplex PCR was the method, and the copy in TCRdb shows in-frame clones only, minus some. The repertoire has 30,000 to 40,000 clones, roughly 90% of them found once; the top ten carry about 2.4%. Overall study results and limits: Smaller distances to GMM-specific TCRs suggested their expansion in active tuberculosis.

With 5 bases removed from V and 0 bases from J, the gap between germline ends came to 11 bases. CDR1 and CDR2 from the germline V gene are SGHTA and FQGNSA. The CDR3 consists of 14 residues. The material sequenced was PBMCs, taken at tuberculosis diagnosis. The sequence was obtained from an adult with tuberculosis. The J gene is TRBJ2-7, the V gene TRBV7-2; no clear D gene. The CDR3 sequence: CASSPSGSSYEQYF. The CDR3 coding sequence is TGTGCCAGCAGCCCGAGTGGTAGCTCCTACGAGCAGTACTTC.